The 2 T cell receptor beta chains below all came from one sample that was sequenced in a study of follicular helper T cells after annual influenza vaccination. Sample time point: 2014-2015 season, pre-vaccination. Clones were read by immunoSEQ multiplex PCR, and TCRdb kept only the in-frame ones, dropping some. The profile shows over a thousand clones, about 80% of them singletons. The sample was CXCR5+ CD38+ circulating T follicular helper cells from blood, taken on the day of influenza vaccination. Indicated subset: circulating Tfh, non-naive CD4+CXCR5+PD-1+ (ICOS+CD38+ or ICOS-CD38-). Receptors originate from an adult who received the influenza vaccine.

This chain links TRBV18 with TRBJ2-2; D is undetermined. Germline-derived CDR1 and CDR2 are KGHSH and LQKENI. Trimming removed 5 bases from V and 1 base from J, with 8 bases in between. This CDR3 region has 14 residues. The CDR3 DNA follows: TGTGCCAGCTCAGTGCAGAGGAACACCGGGGAGCTGTTTTTT. Translation gives CASSVQRNTGELFF. The full variable domain, its missing parts supplied by reference TRBV18 and TRBJ2-2, is NAGVMQNPRHLVRRRGQEARLRCSPMKGHSHVYWYRQLPEEGLKFMVYLQKENIIDESGMPKERFSAEFPKEGPSILRIQQVVRGDSAAYFCASSVQRNTGELFFGEGSRLTVL.

This clone was observed a handful of times. The chain links TRBV5-6 to TRBJ2-5; D tentatively reads TRBD1 or TRBD2 (6 bases each). This CDR3 has 13 residues. The V gene lost 3 bases and the J gene lost 2 bases, with 8 bases spanning the gap. Germline V gene data show CDR1 as SGHDT and CDR2 as YYEEEE. The CDR3: CASSWGAQETQYF. In nucleotides, the CDR3 is TGTGCCAGCAGCTGGGGGGCACAAGAGACCCAGTACTTC.